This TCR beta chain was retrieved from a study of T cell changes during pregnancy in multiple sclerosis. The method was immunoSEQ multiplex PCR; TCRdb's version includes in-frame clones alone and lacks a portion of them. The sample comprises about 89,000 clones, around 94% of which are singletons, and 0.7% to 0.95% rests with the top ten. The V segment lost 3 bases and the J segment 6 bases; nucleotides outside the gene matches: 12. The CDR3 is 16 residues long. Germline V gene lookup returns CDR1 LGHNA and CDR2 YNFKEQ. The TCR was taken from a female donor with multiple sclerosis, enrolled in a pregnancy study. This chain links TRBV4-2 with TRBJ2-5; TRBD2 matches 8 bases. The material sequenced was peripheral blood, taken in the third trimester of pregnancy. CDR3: CASSQGSGGRFKTQYF. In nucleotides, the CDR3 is TGTGCCAGCAGCCAGGGTTCTGGCGGGAGGTTTAAGACCCAGTACTTC.